The 21 T cell receptor beta chains in this list originate from one sample, sequenced in a study of blood T cell repertoires in COVID-19. TCRdb's copy holds only in-frame clones and misses some; the assay was immunoSEQ multiplex PCR. The data contain about 67,000 clones, approximately 87% of them singletons. Sequenced input: peripheral blood. The receptors derive from a middle-aged man with active COVID-19.

The J gene is TRBJ2-7, the V gene TRBV18; 12 bases align to TRBD1. Germline V gene sequence: CDR1 KGHSH, CDR2 LQKENI. The CDR3 has 15 residues. V was clipped by 4 bases and J by 3 bases; unmatched bases: 4. Here the CDR3 DNA reads TGTGCCAGCTCACTCGGGACAGGGGGCTTCTACGAGCAGTACTTC. Protein product: CASSLGTGGFYEQYF.

V gene TRBV5-4 combines with J gene TRBJ2-7; TRBD2 matches 8 bases. The CDR3 has 15 amino acids. Germline CDR1 SGHNT, CDR2 YYREEE (reference sequence). V trimming: 0 bases; J trimming: 3 bases; junction bases outside the gene matches: 5. The CDR3 here is CASSLDSGAFYEQYF. CDR3 nucleotides: TGTGCCAGCAGCTTGGATAGCGGGGCCTTCTACGAGCAGTACTTC.

This rearrangement joins TRBV3-1 (or the pseudogene TRBV3-2) to TRBJ2-7; TRBD2 agrees at 14 bases. The length of the CDR3 is 15 residues. J gave up 2 bases and V 3 bases, and 0 bases lay outside the gene matches. Germline V gene lookup returns CDR1 LGHDT and CDR2 YNNKEL (reference sequence). CDR3 DNA sequence: TGTGCCAGCAGCCAGGGACTAGCGGGGGCCTACGAGCAGTACTTC. Residues: CASSQGLAGAYEQYF.

This chain uses TRBV5-5 with TRBJ2-7, with a tentative D call TRBD2 (6 bases). Germline-derived CDR1 and CDR2 are SGHKS and YYEKEE (reference sequence). The CDR3 totals 14 residues. Trimming pared 5 bases from V and 0 bases from J, leaving 12 bases between. DNA for the CDR3: TGTGCCAGCAGACCCGGGACTGACTCCTACGAGCAGTACTTC. It translates to CASRPGTDSYEQYF.

The chain uses TRBV5-1 and TRBJ1-1; D is perhaps TRBD1 (5 bases). Germline CDR1 and CDR2: SGHRS and YFSETQ. Trimming removed 0 bases at V and 0 bases at J, with 9 bases between. The CDR3 length is 15 residues. For the CDR3, the DNA is TGCGCCAGCAGCTTGGCTGGGGCTGTGAACACTGAAGCTTTCTTT. Translated, it gives CASSLAGAVNTEAFF.

The chain couples TRBV5-1 to TRBJ2-1; 10 bases align to TRBD2. There are 16 residues in the CDR3. After removal of 2 bases from V and 5 bases from J, the junction contained 7 bases not matched to a gene. In germline, CDR1 is SGHRS, CDR2 YFSETQ. CDR3: CASSFVSGGSNNEQFF. As DNA, the CDR3 is TGCGCCAGCAGCTTTGTTAGCGGGGGGTCGAACAATGAGCAGTTCTTC.

The rearrangement uses TRBV5-1 and TRBJ2-5; 8 bases line up with TRBD1. V lost 4 bases to trimming and J lost 5 bases; unmatched junction nucleotides: 10. Per the germline V gene, CDR1 is SGHRS and CDR2 is YFSETQ. This CDR3 has 15 amino acids. The CDR3 DNA follows: TGCGCCAGCAGCCCACAGGGGGTCGGCGGGGAGACCCAGTACTTC. Its translation is CASSPQGVGGETQYF.

This sequence joins TRBV7-9 and TRBJ2-3; 9 nucleotides line up with TRBD1. Germline CDR1 is SEHNR and CDR2 is FQNEAQ (reference sequence). The CDR3 covers 14 residues. Trimming cost V 3 bases and J 6 bases; bases outside gene matches: 4. As DNA, the CDR3 is TGTGCCAGCAGCTTTGACAGGGGGTCCGATACGCAGTATTTT. Amino acid sequence: CASSFDRGSDTQYF.

The chain joins TRBV6-4 to TRBJ2-1; TRBD1 might be the D (5 bases). The CDR3 covers 16 residues. Germline CDR1 is MRHNA and CDR2 is SNTAGT. V was clipped by 4 bases and J by 0 bases, with 13 bases between them. CDR3 sequence (DNA): TGTGCCAGCAGTGCGGCAGGGTTGGGCTCCTACAATGAGCAGTTCTTC. It is translated as CASSAAGLGSYNEQFF.

This chain uses TRBV7-2 with TRBJ2-7, with 11 bases aligning to TRBD2. There are 15 residues in the CDR3. The germline V gene encodes CDR1 SGHTA and CDR2 FQGNSA. Trimming at V came to 5 bases and at J to 5 bases, leaving 8 bases not matched to a gene. As DNA, the CDR3 is TGTGCCAGCAGCCTTCTAGCGGGAGGTAGCCACGAGCAGTACTTC. Residues: CASSLLAGGSHEQYF.

V usage is TRBV30 and J usage is TRBJ1-4, with D tentatively TRBD1 (5 bases). The CDR3 runs 16 residues. V was cut by 2 bases and J by 5 bases, with 18 bases left in between. The germline V gene encodes CDR1 GTSNPN and CDR2 SVGIG (reference sequence). The CDR3 sequence: CAWSSGPTTTNEKLFF. CDR3 coding DNA: TGTGCCTGGAGTTCAGGGCCGACCACCACAAATGAAAAACTGTTTTTT.

This sequence joins TRBV18 and TRBJ2-3, with 12 bases identical to TRBD1. Germline loops: CDR1 KGHSH, CDR2 LQKENI. The J segment lost 8 bases and the V segment lost 5 bases, leaving 8 bases of the junction unmatched. The CDR3 is made up of 15 amino acids. CDR3 loop: CASSTGTGGVVTQYF. The CDR3, as DNA: TGTGCCAGCTCAACCGGGACAGGGGGCGTTGTTACGCAGTATTTT.

The chain has TRBV3-1 (or the pseudogene TRBV3-2) and TRBJ2-5; tentative D call: TRBD2 (5 bases). The CDR3 extends over 12 amino acids. With 4 bases removed from V and 4 bases from J, the gap between germline ends came to 7 bases. Germline lookup yields CDR1 LGHDT and CDR2 YNNKEL (reference sequence). CDR3 protein: CASSPGGETQYF. The CDR3 nucleotides are TGTGCCAGCAGCCCAGGAGGAGAGACCCAGTACTTC.

This CDR3 is CASSSGQGGYEQYF. CDR3 coding DNA: TGCGCCAGCAGCTCGGGACAGGGGGGTTACGAGCAGTACTTC. The chain has TRBV5-1 and TRBJ2-7; 11 nucleotides align to TRBD1. CDR1 and CDR2 (germline): SGHRS, YFSETQ. The ends lost 3 bases at V and 4 bases at J; junction bases unmatched: 3. The CDR3 has 14 amino acids.

This chain uses TRBV19 with TRBJ1-2, with D possibly matching TRBD1 (6 bases). With 3 bases removed from V and 5 bases from J, the gap between germline ends came to 16 bases. This CDR3 region has 15 residues. The germline gives CDR1 LNHDA, CDR2 SQIVND (reference sequence). CDR3 nucleotide sequence: TGTGCCAGTAGTATTGAACGGCAGGGGCCTTATGGCTACACCTTC. This encodes CASSIERQGPYGYTF.

The chain uses TRBV9 and TRBJ2-3; TRBD2 is a possible D gene (6 bases). The CDR3 consists of 15 residues. The V and J ends lost 0 bases and 4 bases respectively, with 12 bases between them. The V gene's germline CDR1 is SGDLS and CDR2 YYNGEE. Here the CDR3 reads CASSVGGVFSDTQYF. CDR3 bases: TGTGCCAGCAGCGTAGGCGGGGTGTTTTCAGATACGCAGTATTTT.

The V call is TRBV5-1, the J call TRBJ2-2; tentatively, D is TRBD1 (5 bases). This CDR3 comprises 15 residues. Germline lookup yields CDR1 SGHRS and CDR2 YFSETQ. V was shortened by 0 bases and J by 4 bases, with 10 bases between the two germline ends. Here the CDR3 DNA reads TGCGCCAGCAGCTTGGTCCAGGGCGGCACCGGGGAGCTGTTTTTT. This encodes CASSLVQGGTGELFF.

This clone was found a few times. J is TRBJ1-5 and V is TRBV2; maybe TRBD1 (6 bases). There are 17 residues in the CDR3. The V end lost 5 bases, the J end lost 6 bases, and 23 bases lay between the germline ends. The germline V gene has CDR1 SNHLY and CDR2 FYNNEI. The CDR3 is CASSNPLNRDTGQPQHF. The CDR3 DNA follows: TGTGCCAGCAGTAACCCTCTAAACAGGGATACCGGTCAGCCCCAGCATTTT. Using reference TRBV2 and TRBJ1-5 for the parts outside the CDR3, the full variable domain is EPEVTQTPSHQVTQMGQEVILRCVPISNHLYFYWYRQILGQKVEFLVSFYNNEISEKSEIFDDQFSVERPDGSNFTLKIRSTKLEDSAMYFCASSNPLNRDTGQPQHFGDGTRLSIL.

This chain uses TRBV9 with TRBJ1-2; perhaps TRBD1 as D (6 bases). The CDR3 loop spans 16 amino acids. Per the germline V gene, CDR1 is SGDLS and CDR2 is YYNGEE. Trimming pared 2 bases from V and 3 bases from J, leaving 17 bases between. The CDR3 nucleotides read TGTGCCAGCAGCGTTTCGCGGGGGGGCACGGACTATGGCTACACCTTC. Translated, it gives CASSVSRGGTDYGYTF.

This clone was found a few times. The chain is built from TRBV7-9 and TRBJ1-1; 12 nucleotides align to TRBD1. J was trimmed by 5 bases and V by 4 bases; bases with no gene match: 8. The CDR3 is made up of 16 amino acids. Per the germline V gene, CDR1 is SEHNR and CDR2 is FQNEAQ (reference sequence). The CDR3 DNA sequence: TGTGCCAGCAGCTACCGGGACAGGGGGCGGGGGACTGAAGCTTTCTTT. Translation gives CASSYRDRGRGTEAFF. Supplemented by reference TRBV7-9 and TRBJ1-1, the full variable domain reads DTGVSQNPRHKITKRGQNVTFRCDPISEHNRLYWYRQTLGQGPEFLTYFQNEAQLEKSRLLSDRFSAERPKGSFSTLEIQRTEQGDSAMYLCASSYRDRGRGTEAFFGQGTRLTVV.

The CDR3 nucleotides are TGTGCCAGCAGCCCCCGACAGGGGGCCCCAGATACGCAGTATTTT. As protein: CASSPRQGAPDTQYF. The rearrangement joins TRBV9 to TRBJ2-3, with 10 bases aligning to TRBD1. The CDR3 is 15 amino acids. V was pared by 4 bases and J by 4 bases, with 6 bases of the junction left unmatched. Germline V gene data show CDR1 as SGDLS and CDR2 as YYNGEE.